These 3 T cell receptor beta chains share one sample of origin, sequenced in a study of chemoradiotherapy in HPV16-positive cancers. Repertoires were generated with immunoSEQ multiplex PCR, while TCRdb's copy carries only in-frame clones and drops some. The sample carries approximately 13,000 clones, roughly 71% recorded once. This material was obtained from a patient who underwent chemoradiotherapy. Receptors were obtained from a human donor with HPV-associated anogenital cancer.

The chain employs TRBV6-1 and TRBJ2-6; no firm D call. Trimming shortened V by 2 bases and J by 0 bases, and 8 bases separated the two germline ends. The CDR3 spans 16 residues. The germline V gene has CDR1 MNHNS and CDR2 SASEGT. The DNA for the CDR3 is TGTGCCAGCAGTGAAAATAGGCTCTCTGGGGCCAACGTCCTGACTTTC. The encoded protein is CASSENRLSGANVLTF.

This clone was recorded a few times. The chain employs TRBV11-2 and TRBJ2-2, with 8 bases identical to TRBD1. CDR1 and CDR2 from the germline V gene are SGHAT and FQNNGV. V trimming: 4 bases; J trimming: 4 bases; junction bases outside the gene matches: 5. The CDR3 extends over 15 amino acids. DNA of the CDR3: TGTGCCAGCAGCTGGGGACAGGTGATCACCGGGGAGCTGTTTTTT. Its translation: CASSWGQVITGELFF. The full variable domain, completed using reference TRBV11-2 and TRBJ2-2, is EAGVAQSPRYKIIEKRQSVAFWCNPISGHATLYWYQQILGQGPKLLIQFQNNGVVDDSQLPKDRFSAERLKGVDSTLKIQPAKLEDSAVYLCASSWGQVITGELFFGEGSRLTVL.

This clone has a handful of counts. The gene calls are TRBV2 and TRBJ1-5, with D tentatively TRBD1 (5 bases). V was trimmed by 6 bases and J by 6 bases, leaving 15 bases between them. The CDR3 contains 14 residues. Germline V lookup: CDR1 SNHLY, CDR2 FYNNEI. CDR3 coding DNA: TGTGCCAGCAGAGGGCAGGGCGGTTTTCAGCCCCAGCATTTT. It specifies CASRGQGGFQPQHF. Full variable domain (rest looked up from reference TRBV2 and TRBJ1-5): EPEVTQTPSHQVTQMGQEVILRCVPISNHLYFYWYRQILGQKVEFLVSFYNNEISEKSEIFDDQFSVERPDGSNFTLKIRSTKLEDSAMYFCASRGQGGFQPQHFGDGTRLSIL.